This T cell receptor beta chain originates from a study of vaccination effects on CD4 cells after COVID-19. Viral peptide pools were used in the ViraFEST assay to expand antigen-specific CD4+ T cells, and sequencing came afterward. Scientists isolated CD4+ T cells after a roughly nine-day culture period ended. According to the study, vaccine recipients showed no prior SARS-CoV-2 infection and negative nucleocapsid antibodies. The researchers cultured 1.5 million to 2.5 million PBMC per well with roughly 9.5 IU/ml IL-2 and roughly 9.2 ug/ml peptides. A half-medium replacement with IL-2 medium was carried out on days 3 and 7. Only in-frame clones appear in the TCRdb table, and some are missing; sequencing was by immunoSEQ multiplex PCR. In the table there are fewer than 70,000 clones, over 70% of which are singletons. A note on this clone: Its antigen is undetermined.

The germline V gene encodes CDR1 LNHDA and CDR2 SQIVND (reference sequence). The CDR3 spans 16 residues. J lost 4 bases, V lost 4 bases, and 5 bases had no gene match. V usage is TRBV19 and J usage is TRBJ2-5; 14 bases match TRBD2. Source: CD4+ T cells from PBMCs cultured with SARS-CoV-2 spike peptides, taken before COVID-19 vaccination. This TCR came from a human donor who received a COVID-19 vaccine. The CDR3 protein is CASSKPTSGGAETQYF. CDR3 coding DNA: TGTGCCAGTAGTAAACCGACTAGCGGGGGGGCAGAGACCCAGTACTTC.